A single sample gave rise to the 24 T cell receptor beta chains below, sequenced in a study of PD-1 blockade in classical Hodgkin lymphoma (dated by TCRdb to about 2020). The meaning of the sample's time point label: cycle 4 day 1 (C4D1), after five to seven weeks of nivolumab. Every trial patient had relapsed following autologous stem cell transplantation, and prior brentuximab vedotin exposure was what differed among cohorts A, B and C. Receptor amplification or capture employed the immunoSEQ multiplex PCR assay. What TCRdb holds here is the immuneACCESS table cut down to in-frame rearrangements. Part of the clones is not present; checked against another copy, under half of the missing clones reflect an unresolved V gene, and the others are unexplained. The sample has 85,000 to 90,000 clones on record, just over 90% of them singletons. The ten largest make up 2.9% of the sample. The sequencing used peripheral blood mononuclear cells (PBMCs), collected before the fourth cycle of nivolumab. These receptors came from a human donor with classical Hodgkin lymphoma.

CDR3 DNA sequence: TGTGCCAGCAGCTTACTACAGGGGGCGCAGGAAGGCTACACCTTC. This codes for CASSLLQGAQEGYTF. The chain carries TRBV5-6 and TRBJ1-2, with 9 bases fitting TRBD1. Germline V CDR1 and CDR2: SGHDT, YYEEEE. The length of the CDR3 is 15 residues. The trim removed 2 bases at V and 8 bases at J, leaving 10 bases unmatched. The variable domain in full, completed from reference TRBV5-6 and TRBJ1-2, reads DAGVTQSPTHLIKTRGQQVTLRCSPKSGHDTVSWYQQALGQGPQFIFQYYEEEERQRGNFPDRFSGHQFPNYSSELNVNALLLGDSALYLCASSLLQGAQEGYTFGSGTRLTVV.

This clone was recorded a few times. The V call is TRBV7-7, the J call TRBJ2-5, with D unresolved. Germline assignment: CDR1 SSHAT and CDR2 FNYEAQ (reference sequence). The CDR3 contains 13 residues. V shed 0 bases and J shed 2 bases, with 4 bases lying between them. The CDR3 nucleotides are TGTGCCAGCAGCTTAGCGCGACAAGAGACCCAGTACTTC. This translates into CASSLARQETQYF.

The V and J genes are TRBV29-1 and TRBJ1-2, with 8 bases fitting TRBD1. Germline CDR1 reads SQVTM; CDR2 reads ANQGSEA. J lost 4 bases, V lost 0 bases, and 4 bases had no gene match. The CDR3 sequence is 14 residues long. The CDR3 DNA reads as TGCAGCGTTGAAGAGGCGGACAGGGCCTATGGCTACACCTTC. Translating gives CSVEEADRAYGYTF.

The V and J genes are TRBV29-1 and TRBJ1-2; D gene uncertain. Germline lookup yields CDR1 SQVTM and CDR2 ANQGSEA. This CDR3 has 11 residues. Deletions cut 7 bases from V and 4 bases from J, with 10 bases between. The CDR3 nucleotides are TGCAGCGCCTCCGTTGGCTATGGCTACACCTTC. This translates into CSASVGYGYTF.

The genes are TRBV6-6 and TRBJ2-7; no definite D call. The CDR3 length is 12 residues. Germline V gives CDR1 MNHNY, CDR2 SVGAGI (reference sequence). V lost 0 bases and J 6 bases, leaving 6 bases between the germline ends. The CDR3: CASSYSSGEQYF. The DNA for the CDR3 is TGTGCCAGCAGTTACTCTTCAGGCGAGCAGTACTTC.

The gene calls are TRBV7-9 and TRBJ1-2; D uncertain. V was pared by 5 bases and J by 2 bases, with 15 bases between. The germline gives CDR1 SEHNR, CDR2 FQNEAQ (reference sequence). The length of the CDR3 is 15 residues. This CDR3 reads CASSPDTPANYGYTF. The CDR3 DNA follows: TGTGCCAGCAGCCCAGACACCCCGGCAAACTATGGCTACACCTTC.

This chain connects TRBV12-5 to TRBJ2-3; 7 nucleotides line up with TRBD2. V dropped 3 bases and J dropped 2; count of bases not matched to a gene: 5. Germline V lookup: CDR1 LGHNT, CDR2 FRNRAP. CDR3 length: 15 amino acids. For the CDR3, the DNA is TGTGCTAGTGGTTTAGGCGGGGGTTCCACAGATACGCAGTATTTT. Its protein product is CASGLGGGSTDTQYF.

This clone showed up just a few times. The chain links TRBV6-1 to TRBJ1-2; D call uncertain. The CDR3 has 12 amino acids. V lost 3 bases, J lost 4 bases, and 6 bases lay in between. Germline CDR1 and CDR2: MNHNS and SASEGT. In DNA, the CDR3 is TGTGCCAGCAGTGATTACCGCTATGGCTACACCTTC. It codes for CASSDYRYGYTF.

This chain uses TRBV4-1 with TRBJ1-2; D is unresolved. CDR3 length equals 13 residues. V lost 0 bases and J 4 bases, leaving 6 bases between the germline ends. Germline V gene lookup returns CDR1 MGHRA and CDR2 YSYEKL. Written as DNA, the CDR3 is TGCGCCAGCAGCCAAGAGGACGGCTATGGCTACACCTTC. Amino acids: CASSQEDGYGYTF.

The chain carries TRBV6-5 and TRBJ2-5; D gene unclear. Gene TRBJ2-7 matches the end of the DNA better, so the J call may be wrong. Germline-derived CDR1 and CDR2 are MNHEY and SVGAGI. CDR3 length equals 11 residues. The CDR3 loop is CASSGAYEQYF. In DNA form, the CDR3 reads TGTGCCAGCAGTGGCGCATACGAGCAGTACTTC.

This chain links TRBV6-6 with TRBJ1-4; TRBD1 matches 9 bases. CDR1 is MNHNY, CDR2 SVGAGI, per germline (reference sequence). The CDR3 consists of 15 residues. J gave up 8 bases and V 7 bases, and 11 bases lay outside the gene matches. CDR3 coding DNA: TGTGCCAGCATCTCCTCCGGGACAGGGAACGAAAAACTGTTTTTT. Its protein product is CASISSGTGNEKLFF.

DNA for the CDR3: TGTGCCAGCAGTGGTGTCCCGGGGAGCCAAGAGACCCAGTACTTC. Translated, it gives CASSGVPGSQETQYF. This chain links TRBV6-1 with TRBJ2-5, with D possibly TRBD2 on 5 matching bases. Trimming took off 4 bases at V and 1 base at J, with 13 bases between the two ends. The germline V gene has CDR1 MNHNS and CDR2 SASEGT. The CDR3 totals 15 residues.

The chain combines TRBV7-2 with TRBJ1-5; the D gene is possibly TRBD1 (5 bases). The germline V and J ends were trimmed by 1 base and 7 bases, with 14 bases remaining between them. The CDR3 runs to 15 residues. Germline lookup yields CDR1 SGHTA and CDR2 FQGNSA. The CDR3 here is CASSLVGQGGQPQHF. DNA of the CDR3: TGTGCCAGCAGCTTAGTGGGGCAGGGCGGACAGCCCCAGCATTTT.

The rearrangement joins TRBV27 to TRBJ1-2; TRBD1 matches at 7 bases. The CDR3 consists of 15 residues. Germline CDR1 reads MNHEY; CDR2 reads SMNVEV (reference sequence). With 5 bases clipped from V and 2 bases from J, the junction kept 8 bases outside the gene matches. The chain's CDR3 is CASSTFLQGNYGYTF. The CDR3 DNA is TGTGCCAGCAGTACCTTTTTACAGGGGAACTATGGCTACACCTTC.

The genes are TRBV19 and TRBJ1-5; D is unclear. This CDR3 region has 13 residues. From germline, CDR1 is LNHDA and CDR2 SQIVND (reference sequence). V was trimmed by 7 bases and J by 5 bases, leaving 12 bases between them. CDR3 amino acids: CASNRVLDQPQHF. In nucleotides, the CDR3 is TGTGCCAGTAACCGTGTGCTTGATCAGCCCCAGCATTTT.

The chain couples TRBV9 to TRBJ2-3, with unresolved D. V gave up 0 bases and J gave up 0 bases, with 8 bases separating them. The germline CDR1 and CDR2 sequences are SGDLS and YYNGEE. This CDR3 comprises 15 residues. The CDR3 sequence: CASSVGSESTDTQYF. For the CDR3, the DNA is TGTGCCAGCAGCGTAGGGTCGGAAAGCACAGATACGCAGTATTTT.

The chain is built from TRBV19 and TRBJ2-1, with a weak D call TRBD2 (5 bases). CDR1 is LNHDA and CDR2 is SQIVND in the germline V gene (reference sequence). Trimming stripped 3 bases from V and 5 bases from J, with 11 bases between. The CDR3 covers 14 residues. This CDR3 reads CASSILATDNEQFF. The CDR3 DNA follows: TGTGCCAGTAGTATCTTAGCGACTGACAATGAGCAGTTCTTC.

Written as DNA, the CDR3 is TGTGCCAGTAGCCTGGGCTATCAGCCCCAGCATTTT. This codes for CASSLGYQPQHF. The gene calls are TRBV19 and TRBJ1-5; D not certain. Trimming cost V 6 bases and J 5 bases, with 8 bases left between them. CDR3 length: 12 residues. Germline V gene sequence: CDR1 LNHDA, CDR2 SQIVND (reference sequence). Drawing the rest from reference TRBV19 and TRBJ1-5, the complete variable domain is DGGITQSPKYLFRKEGQNVTLSCEQNLNHDAMYWYRQDPGQGLRLIYYSQIVNDFQKGDIAEGYSVSREKKESFPLTVTSAQKNPTAFYLCASSLGYQPQHFGDGTRLSIL.

This chain joins TRBV4-2 and TRBJ1-4, with D unclear. Looked up from germline, CDR1 is LGHNA and CDR2 is YNFKEQ. The CDR3 totals 17 residues. Between the trimmed V and J ends, which lost 0 bases and 3 bases, there was a span of 14 bases. The chain's CDR3 is CASSQDGDPSANEKLFF. The CDR3 DNA sequence: TGTGCCAGCAGCCAAGACGGTGACCCTTCGGCTAATGAAAAACTGTTTTTT.

The rearrangement links TRBV9 to TRBJ2-2, with unresolved D. V lost 0 bases and J lost 1, with 7 bases in between. The germline gives CDR1 SGDLS, CDR2 YYNGEE. The CDR3 loop spans 15 amino acids. CDR3 residues: CASSVGVLNTGELFF. The DNA for the CDR3 is TGTGCCAGCAGCGTAGGGGTGCTGAACACCGGGGAGCTGTTTTTT.

This chain links TRBV4-3 with TRBJ2-3, with 7 positions matching TRBD2. The CDR3 loop spans 18 amino acids. With V trimmed by 3 bases and J by 2 bases, 14 bases remained unmatched. CDR1 and CDR2 from the germline V gene are LGHNA and YSLEER. CDR3 sequence (DNA): TGCGCCAGCAGCCAGCTCCTTTCGGGGGGATTTGCCACAGATACGCAGTATTTT. Translation gives CASSQLLSGGFATDTQYF.

This chain connects TRBV28 to TRBJ2-7; D may correspond to TRBD1 or TRBD2 (5 bases each). The CDR3 covers 13 residues. Trimming removed 7 bases at V and 2 bases at J, with 12 bases between. Germline V gene sequence: CDR1 MDHEN, CDR2 SYDVKM. Written as DNA, the CDR3 is TGTGCCAGCAAGGGTGGGGGACCCTACGAGCAGTACTTC. Its protein is CASKGGGPYEQYF.

V usage is TRBV4-2 and J usage is TRBJ2-3; no reliable D call. CDR1 is LGHNA and CDR2 is YNFKEQ in the germline V gene. Trimming took off 7 bases at V and 2 bases at J, with 16 bases between the two ends. This CDR3 contains 15 residues. CDR3 sequence reads: CASTSAEVATDTQYF. DNA for the CDR3: TGTGCCAGCACCTCGGCAGAGGTAGCCACAGATACGCAGTATTTT.

V gene TRBV29-1 combines with J gene TRBJ2-1; the D is unclear. The CDR3 is made up of 13 amino acids. Trimming shortened V by 1 base and J by 4 bases, and 8 bases separated the two germline ends. Germline lookup yields CDR1 SQVTM and CDR2 ANQGSEA. CDR3 nucleotide sequence: TGCAGCGTTGAAGTTTCGGCTTACAATGAGCAGTTCTTC. It encodes CSVEVSAYNEQFF.